The 21 T cell receptor beta chains below all came from one sample that was sequenced in a study of lymphopenia after photon versus proton radiotherapy. Only in-frame clones appear in the TCRdb table, and some are missing; sequencing was by immunoSEQ multiplex PCR. The profile covers approximately 47,000 clones, with around 86% appearing a single time and 2% to 2.5% taken by the ten largest. Sequencing used peripheral blood, obtained from a patient treated with photon-based radiotherapy. The source of these receptors is a man between 35 and 55 years old with gastric cancer.

The chain couples TRBV4-1 to TRBJ2-3; TRBD2 matches at 7 bases. Per germline, CDR1 MGHRA and CDR2 YSYEKL. The length of the CDR3 is 17 residues. The junction had 9 bases not matched to a gene; V was cut back by 1 base and J by 2 bases. DNA for the CDR3: TGCGCCAGCAGCCAAGTATTTCCAGCGGGGCTCACAGATACGCAGTATTTT. Its translation is CASSQVFPAGLTDTQYF.

This chain connects TRBV7-2 to TRBJ1-5, with D hard to call. The ends were cut back, 3 bases at V and 5 bases at J, with 8 bases in the middle. Germline CDR1 is SGHTA and CDR2 is FQGNSA. CDR3 length equals 13 residues. CDR3 sequence (DNA): TGTGCCAGCAGCTTCGGTCACGATCAGCCCCAGCATTTT. It is translated as CASSFGHDQPQHF.

This clone appeared a single time. The chain combines TRBV19 with TRBJ1-5, with D perhaps TRBD1 (6 bases). Germline values: CDR1 LNHDA, CDR2 SQIVND (reference sequence). The CDR3 has 15 amino acids. Between the trimmed V and J ends, which lost 2 bases and 6 bases, there was a span of 14 bases. The CDR3 loop is CASSIRATDSQPQHF. As DNA, the CDR3 is TGTGCCAGTAGTATACGGGCAACGGACAGTCAGCCCCAGCATTTT.

This chain joins TRBV6-5 and TRBJ2-7; 12 bases align to TRBD2. V gave up 6 bases and J gave up 8 bases; unmatched junction bases: 5. From germline, CDR1 is MNHEY and CDR2 SVGAGI. The CDR3 is 13 residues long. The CDR3 loop reads CASSPTSGGKQYF. The CDR3, as DNA: TGTGCCAGCAGCCCAACTAGCGGGGGGAAGCAGTACTTC.

The chain couples TRBV7-9 to TRBJ2-6; D perhaps matches TRBD1 (5 bases). CDR1 and CDR2 from the germline V gene are SEHNR and FQNEAQ (reference sequence). V lost 1 base and J 0 bases, leaving 7 bases between the germline ends. This CDR3 has 16 residues. The CDR3 here is CASSLVGASGANVLTF. In DNA, the CDR3 is TGTGCCAGCAGCTTAGTTGGGGCCTCTGGGGCCAACGTCCTGACTTTC.

The DNA of the CDR3 is TGTGCCAGCAGCCCCGAGGTCGGAGATCAGCCCCAGCATTTT. It is translated as CASSPEVGDQPQHF. J is TRBJ1-5 and V is TRBV6-1; D ambiguous. Per germline, CDR1 MNHNS and CDR2 SASEGT. V lost 6 bases to trimming and J lost 5 bases, with 14 bases between them. The CDR3 is 14 residues long.

The chain links TRBV18 to TRBJ1-4; 7 nucleotides line up with TRBD1. The trim removed 3 bases at V and 4 bases at J, leaving 2 bases unmatched. The CDR3 spans 14 residues. Germline lookup yields CDR1 KGHSH and CDR2 LQKENI. CDR3 DNA sequence: TGTGCCAGCTCACCGGACAGGAATAATGAAAAACTGTTTTTT. This translates into CASSPDRNNEKLFF.

This sequence joins TRBV30 and TRBJ2-6; 9 bases line up with TRBD1. The CDR3 consists of 18 residues. V lost 0 bases, J lost 4 bases, and 10 bases stayed unmatched. The germline V gene has CDR1 GTSNPN and CDR2 SVGIG (reference sequence). The CDR3 sequence is CAWSVRLQGAGGANVLTF. Written as DNA, the CDR3 is TGTGCCTGGAGTGTACGGTTACAGGGGGCGGGAGGGGCCAACGTCCTGACTTTC.

The V gene is TRBV5-4, the J gene TRBJ1-1; D is unresolved. V was shortened by 5 bases and J by 1 base, with 15 bases between the two germline ends. CDR1 is SGHNT, CDR2 YYREEE, per germline (reference sequence). The length of the CDR3 is 15 residues. CDR3 sequence (DNA): TGTGCCAGCAGGCCTGGAGGCAGCTGGAACACTGAAGCTTTCTTT. Translated, it gives CASRPGGSWNTEAFF. The full variable domain, its missing parts supplied by reference TRBV5-4 and TRBJ1-1, is ETGVTQSPTHLIKTRGQQVTLRCSSQSGHNTVSWYQQALGQGPQFIFQYYREEENGRGNFPPRFSGLQFPNYSSELNVNALELDDSALYLCASRPGGSWNTEAFFGQGTRLTVV.

V is TRBV7-9 and J is TRBJ2-3; the D is unclear. Trimming left V 1 base short and J 3 bases short, with 8 bases between. The germline V gene encodes CDR1 SEHNR and CDR2 FQNEAQ (reference sequence). CDR3 size: 14 residues. CDR3 nucleotides: TGTGCCAGCAGCTTAGGAGAGCTGACAGATACGCAGTATTTT. Amino acid sequence: CASSLGELTDTQYF.

The V gene is TRBV4-2, the J gene TRBJ2-1; maybe TRBD1 (7 bases). Germline V lookup: CDR1 LGHNA, CDR2 YNFKEQ. Trimming stripped 0 bases from V and 4 bases from J, with 13 bases between. CDR3 length: 16 amino acids. The chain's CDR3 is CASSQDAGTAYNEQFF. The CDR3 DNA is TGTGCCAGCAGCCAAGATGCGGGGACAGCGTACAATGAGCAGTTCTTC.

J is TRBJ2-1 and V is TRBV5-4, with TRBD1 matching over 9 bases. V lost 4 bases to trimming and J lost 3 bases; unmatched junction nucleotides: 5. From germline, CDR1 is SGHNT and CDR2 YYREEE (reference sequence). CDR3 length: 15 residues. The CDR3: CASSPGQGSYNEQFF. The CDR3 DNA reads as TGTGCCAGCAGCCCCGGACAGGGGAGCTACAATGAGCAGTTCTTC. Complete variable domain (other parts from reference TRBV5-4 and TRBJ2-1): ETGVTQSPTHLIKTRGQQVTLRCSSQSGHNTVSWYQQALGQGPQFIFQYYREEENGRGNFPPRFSGLQFPNYSSELNVNALELDDSALYLCASSPGQGSYNEQFFGPGTRLTVL.

The CDR3 DNA sequence: TGTGCCAGCAGGGCCGGACAGGGACCTATTTCACCCCTCCACTTT. Amino acid sequence: CASRAGQGPISPLHF. The genes are TRBV5-4 and TRBJ1-6; 8 bases fit TRBD1. V trimming: 5 bases; J trimming: 9 bases; junction bases outside the gene matches: 10. The CDR3 consists of 15 residues. Germline-derived CDR1 and CDR2 are SGHNT and YYREEE (reference sequence).

The chain carries TRBV6-6 and TRBJ2-2, with 7 bases fitting TRBD1. After removal of 6 bases from V and 3 bases from J, the junction contained 7 bases not matched to a gene. CDR1 MNHNY and CDR2 SVGAGI come from the germline V gene (reference sequence). This CDR3 contains 15 residues. CDR3 DNA sequence: TGTGCCAGCAGAAGCCGTCAGGGGGACACCGGGGAGCTGTTTTTT. This encodes CASRSRQGDTGELFF.

The rearrangement joins TRBV29-1 to TRBJ1-1; a possible D gene is TRBD1 (6 bases). This CDR3 comprises 11 residues. V was trimmed by 6 bases and J by 11 bases, leaving 16 bases between them. Looked up from germline, CDR1 is SQVTM and CDR2 is ANQGSEA. The CDR3 reads CSVAGTLGAFF. CDR3 nucleotide sequence: TGCAGCGTGGCCGGGACACTCGGGGCTTTCTTT. Using reference TRBV29-1 and TRBJ1-1 for the parts outside the CDR3, the full variable domain is SAVISQKPSRDICQRGTSLTIQCQVDSQVTMMFWYRQQPGQSLTLIATANQGSEATYESGFVIDKFPISRPNLTFSTLTVSNMSPEDSSIYLCSVAGTLGAFFGQGTRLTVV.

This clone has just one count. The CDR3 bases are TGTGCCAGCAGCCCCCCACAGGGGATGAGCTCCTACAATGAGCAGTTCTTC. Translation gives CASSPPQGMSSYNEQFF. V gene TRBV9 combines with J gene TRBJ2-1; TRBD1 matches 7 bases. Germline CDR1 reads SGDLS; CDR2 reads YYNGEE. The CDR3 is 17 residues long. V lost 4 bases to trimming and J lost 0 bases; unmatched junction nucleotides: 10.

This rearrangement joins TRBV5-4 to TRBJ2-3; 7 nucleotides agree with TRBD2. Losses at the gene ends were 1 base for V and 1 base for J; bases not matched to a gene: 0. Germline CDR1 reads SGHNT; CDR2 reads YYREEE (reference sequence). This CDR3 comprises 14 residues. The CDR3 sequence: CASSLRGGTDTQYF. CDR3 sequence (DNA): TGTGCCAGCAGCTTGCGGGGGGGCACAGATACGCAGTATTTT.

The V call is TRBV4-1, the J call TRBJ1-5; D not certain. The CDR3 consists of 14 residues. Trimming removed 2 bases at V and 4 bases at J, with 9 bases between. CDR1 is MGHRA and CDR2 is YSYEKL in the germline V gene. CDR3 coding DNA: TGCGCCAGCAGCCAAAGCTGGGGAAATCAGCCCCAGCATTTT. This gives the protein CASSQSWGNQPQHF.

The chain uses TRBV9 and TRBJ1-2; TRBD1 agrees at 8 bases. The CDR3 has 14 amino acids. Losses at the gene ends were 3 bases for V and 4 bases for J; bases not matched to a gene: 5. The V gene's germline CDR1 is SGDLS and CDR2 YYNGEE. The CDR3 region has the DNA TGTGCCAGCAGCGCCGGGACAGGTAGCTATGGCTACACCTTC. It translates to CASSAGTGSYGYTF.

This chain links TRBV7-9 with TRBJ1-3, with D possibly TRBD1 on 5 matching bases. V was trimmed by 4 bases and J by 6 bases, leaving 16 bases between them. This CDR3 contains 15 residues. CDR1 SEHNR and CDR2 FQNEAQ come from the germline V gene (reference sequence). CDR3 residues: CASSYVVQGQNTIYF. CDR3 nucleotide sequence: TGTGCCAGCAGCTACGTCGTTCAGGGTCAAAACACCATATATTTT.

The CDR3, as DNA: TGTGCCAGCAGCGGACAGGGGAAGCCCTATAATTCACCCCTCCACTTT. It encodes CASSGQGKPYNSPLHF. The rearrangement joins TRBV9 to TRBJ1-6; 8 bases map to TRBD1. CDR1 is SGDLS and CDR2 is YYNGEE in the germline V gene. V lost 3 bases to trimming and J lost 2 bases; unmatched junction nucleotides: 4. The CDR3 consists of 16 residues.